The subject of this entry is one T cell receptor beta chain. The germline CDR1 and CDR2 sequences are MNHEY and SVGAGI. The length of the CDR3 is 15 residues. V was trimmed by 0 bases and J by 2 bases, leaving 8 bases between them. These data are taken from a study of identical twins. TCRdb reprocessed the 5' RACE reads with MiXCR, giving one entry per CDR3 protein. Here the sample spans over 250,000 distinct CDR3 sequences, roughly 10% being singletons. The same sample was also used in a study of yellow fever vaccine responses in identical twins.

V is TRBV6-5 and J is TRBJ2-1; D is undetermined. What was sequenced was CD8+ T cells sorted from blood. This clonotype originated in a woman under 30 in good health. The CDR3 DNA reads as TGTGCCAGCAGTTACTCGGGATTTACCTACAATGAGCAGTTCTTC. Translated, it gives CASSYSGFTYNEQFF.